This is a list of T cell receptor beta chains from one sample in a study of cytomegalovirus exposure and HLA in healthy donors. The data were produced by immunoSEQ multiplex PCR, yet TCRdb's version contains in-frame clones alone and is incomplete. In the table there are about 160,000 clones, 75% to 90% of which are singletons. Sequencing was carried out using PBMCs. The receptors stem from a man in his fifties in good health and CMV-seropositive. CDR3s include the opening cysteine and the closing phenylalanine or tryptophan. Each record gives: clone size, V gene, D gene, J gene, CDR3 protein, CDR3 DNA. D genes are given only for firm matches. The size field is filled for only some rows; it gives once, few, many or a size class.

>-|TRBV28|-|TRBJ1-5
CASSLWGSHSNQPQHF
TGTGCCAGCAGTTTATGGGGCAGCCATAGCAATCAGCCCCAGCATTTT
>-|TRBV6-5|TRBD1|TRBJ2-1
CASRSPGTAINEQFF
TGTGCCAGCAGGAGCCCCGGGACAGCGATCAATGAGCAGTTCTTC
>-|TRBV5-4|-|TRBJ2-5
CASSLTAQYQETQYF
TGTGCCAGCAGCTTGACAGCCCAGTACCAAGAGACCCAGTACTTC
>-|TRBV27|TRBD2|TRBJ2-6
CASRSGLAAGANVLTF
TGTGCCAGCAGATCGGGACTAGCGGCTGGGGCCAACGTCCTGACTTTC
>-|TRBV5-4|-|TRBJ2-7
CASSRGGGWTSYEQYF
TGTGCCAGCAGCCGGGGAGGGGGTTGGACGTCCTACGAGCAGTACTTC
>few|TRBV4-2|TRBD1|TRBJ2-2
CASSPSRTGGAGELFF
TGTGCCAGCAGCCCGTCCCGGACAGGGGGGGCCGGGGAGCTGTTTTTT
>-|TRBV6-5|-|TRBJ1-5
CASGGRKGNQPQHF
TGTGCCAGCGGAGGACGGAAGGGCAATCAGCCCCAGCATTTT
>-|TRBV27|-|TRBJ2-7
CASSLVAGRTYEQYF
TGTGCCAGCAGTTTAGTTGCAGGGCGTACCTACGAGCAGTACTTC
>-|TRBV4-1|-|TRBJ1-5
CASSQDDTGDQPQHF
TGCGCCAGCAGCCAAGATGATACGGGGGATCAGCCCCAGCATTTT
>-|TRBV30|-|TRBJ1-1
CAWSLHGGTEAFF
TGTGCCTGGAGCCTACATGGAGGCACTGAAGCTTTCTTT
>-|TRBV6-6|TRBD1|TRBJ1-1
CASSYSGTGVTFF
TGTGCCAGCAGTTACTCGGGGACAGGGGTGACTTTCTTT
>-|TRBV7-8|TRBD2|TRBJ2-3
CASRPASGNTDTQYF
TGTGCCAGCAGGCCGGCTAGCGGGAACACAGATACGCAGTATTTT
>-|TRBV6-5|-|TRBJ2-3
CASSQIMGGTQYF
TGTGCCAGCAGTCAGATTATGGGGGGTACGCAGTATTTT
>-|TRBV7-9|TRBD2|TRBJ2-7
CASSLAGGDTYEQYF
TGTGCCAGCAGCTTAGCCGGGGGGGACACCTACGAGCAGTACTTC
>-|TRBV5-1|TRBD2|TRBJ2-1
CASSWSGGAYNEQFF
TGCGCCAGCTCTTGGAGCGGGGGGGCCTACAATGAGCAGTTCTTC
>-|TRBV28|TRBD2|TRBJ2-7
CASSCRLAGKWRQYF
TGTGCCAGCAGTTGTCGGCTAGCGGGAAAATGGCGGCAGTACTTC
>once|TRBV10-3|-|TRBJ2-1
CAISDGSAAHEQFF
TGTGCCATCAGTGACGGGTCGGCAGCCCATGAGCAGTTCTTC
>once|TRBV11-1|-|TRBJ2-7
CASSLTSLPSRYEQYF
TGTGCCAGCAGCTTGACTAGTCTACCGTCCCGATACGAGCAGTACTTC
>few|TRBV7-7|-|TRBJ1-2
CASSPLRGASYGYTF
TGTGCCAGCAGCCCGCTCCGGGGGGCTAGCTATGGCTACACCTTC
>-|TRBV6-5|-|TRBJ1-6
CASSYVQAPSSPLHF
TGTGCCAGCAGTTACGTCCAGGCCCCCAGTTCACCCCTCCACTTT
>-|TRBV30|TRBD1|TRBJ1-2
CAWSGDRSYTF
TGTGCCTGGAGTGGGGACAGAAGCTACACCTTC
>-|TRBV9|-|TRBJ1-3
CASSVAGTPLPGNTIYF
TGTGCCAGCAGCGTAGCTGGGACACCGCTTCCTGGAAACACCATATATTTT
>-|TRBV5-6|-|TRBJ2-7
CASSSFDSYEQYF
TGTGCCAGCAGCTCATTTGACTCCTACGAGCAGTACTTC
>-|TRBV6-5|-|TRBJ1-1
CASSYIAGLGTEAFF
TGTGCCAGCAGTTACATCGCAGGGTTGGGGACTGAAGCTTTCTTT
>-|TRBV27|-|TRBJ2-6
CASSRGKLSGANVLTF
TGTGCCAGCAGTAGGGGAAAACTTTCTGGGGCCAACGTCCTGACTTTC
>-|TRBV5-1|TRBD2|TRBJ2-7
CASSLTSGSYEQYF
TGCGCCAGCAGCTTGACTAGCGGGAGCTACGAGCAGTACTTC
>-|TRBV28|TRBD1|TRBJ1-3
CASSLQGASGNTIYF
TGTGCCAGCAGTTTACAGGGGGCGTCTGGAAACACCATATATTTT
>-|TRBV7-9|-|TRBJ2-5
CASRSNREGETQYF
TGTGCCAGCAGATCCAACAGGGAGGGAGAGACCCAGTACTTC
>-|TRBV2|-|TRBJ1-2
CASSDRFNYGYTF
TGTGCCAGCAGTGACAGGTTTAACTATGGCTACACCTTC
>once|TRBV9|TRBD2|TRBJ2-7
CASSAGLAGDEQYF
TGTGCCAGCAGCGCTGGACTAGCGGGAGACGAGCAGTACTTC
>-|TRBV5-4|TRBD1|TRBJ1-4
CASSPGQMNEKLFF
TGTGCCAGCAGCCCGGGACAGATGAATGAAAAACTGTTTTTT
>-|TRBV11-3|TRBD2|TRBJ2-1
CASSLGGSYNEQFF
TGTGCCAGCAGCTTGGGAGGGTCCTACAATGAGCAGTTCTTC
>-|TRBV9|TRBD2|TRBJ2-1
CASSVEASGYNEQFF
TGTGCCAGCAGCGTAGAGGCTAGCGGATACAATGAGCAGTTCTTC
>-|TRBV6-5|TRBD1|TRBJ1-2
CASRPGQGYGYTF
TGTGCCAGCAGGCCGGGACAGGGTTATGGCTACACCTTC
>-|TRBV7-9|TRBD1|TRBJ1-2
CASSLGTGGYGYTF
TGTGCCAGCAGCTTAGGGACAGGGGGCTATGGCTACACCTTC
>-|TRBV5-1|TRBD2|TRBJ2-3
CASSPGTSGRGDTQYF
TGCGCCAGCAGCCCGGGGACTAGCGGGAGAGGAGATACGCAGTATTTT
>-|TRBV6-1|-|TRBJ1-6
CASSEDLGIPNSPLHF
TGTGCCAGCAGTGAAGATCTCGGGATCCCTAATTCACCCCTCCACTTT
>-|TRBV10-3|TRBD2|TRBJ2-6
CAISATTSGGLSGANVLTF
TGTGCCATCAGTGCCACAACTAGCGGGGGACTCTCTGGGGCCAACGTCCTGACTTTC
>-|TRBV6-6|TRBD1|TRBJ2-3
CASRGFGTGKADTQYF
TGTGCCAGCAGGGGGTTCGGGACAGGGAAAGCAGATACGCAGTATTTT
>-|TRBV20-1|TRBD1|TRBJ1-2
CSARTGYGYTF
TGCAGTGCCAGGACAGGGTATGGCTACACCTTC
>few|TRBV5-1|-|TRBJ2-1
CASSLTGGKRGEQFF
TGCGCCAGCAGCTTGACTGGCGGCAAGCGCGGTGAGCAGTTCTTC
>-|TRBV28|-|TRBJ1-1
CASTPPGQRGTEAFF
TGTGCCAGCACCCCTCCCGGACAGAGGGGCACTGAAGCTTTCTTT